This T cell receptor (beta chain) is drawn from a study of response to subunit inactivated influenza vaccine. General study results and limits: The authors suggested that few new T cells are recruited per seasonal influenza vaccination.

About this clonotype itself: The target antigen is unknown.

Trimming stripped 4 bases from V and 5 bases from J, with 8 bases between. The CDR3 sequence is 12 residues long. The germline V gene encodes CDR1 LGHDT and CDR2 YNNKEL (reference sequence). MiXCR, applied by TCRdb to the RT-PCR reads, yields one record per CDR3 protein. The profile shows approximately 680,000 distinct CDR3 sequences, approximately 14% of them singletons. The input for sequencing was PBMCs from blood, taken less than 13 days after vaccination. The chain employs TRBV3-1 and TRBJ2-5; no definite D call. This receptor was obtained from a man aged 50-60 years who received an inactivated influenza vaccine. Here the CDR3 DNA reads TGTGCCAGCAGCCGGCACGGGGAGACCCAGTACTTC. Translated: CASSRHGETQYF.